The T cell receptor (beta chain) described here comes from a study of prognosis after radiotherapy for stage I lung cancer. Whole-study context: Enrolled patients were those with stage I non-small cell lung cancer, a group that was recruited between April 2018 and January 2019. With over ten men and five or six women, the cohort's median age was around 74 years, range about 50–84. Patients in the cohort never received concurrent therapy with stereotactic body radiotherapy.

This clonotype was counted many times. Two-round multiplex PCR, the amplification method, yielded TCR beta CDR3 from genomic DNA. First-round PCR used primers specific to each TRBV and TRBJ gene. TCRdb processed the multiplex PCR reads anew with MiXCR; each CDR3 protein has one entry. The table has fewer than 25,000 distinct CDR3 sequences, about 46% seen once. CDR3 length equals 15 residues. Germline CDR1 reads PRHDT; CDR2 reads FYEKMQ (reference sequence). After removal of 5 bases from V and 1 base from J, the junction contained 5 bases not matched to a gene. The TCR comes from a donor aged 50 or older with non-small cell lung cancer. The sequences come from PBMCs, collected before or after stereotactic body radiation therapy (not recorded which). The chain couples TRBV13 to TRBJ2-3; 8 bases are a match to TRBD2. As DNA, the CDR3 is TGTGCCAGCAGCCGTTCGGGGGGGGGCACAGATACGCAGTATTTT. It is translated as CASSRSGGGTDTQYF.